The rows below give T cell receptor beta chains drawn from one sample of a study of regulatory and conventional T cells in RAG deficiency. TCRdb keeps only in-frame clones here, not all; method: immunoSEQ multiplex PCR. The sample includes fewer than 30,000 clones, 90% to 95% of them seen just once. The data were also submitted as part of a second study, on regulatory T cells.

The sequencing sample was made of CD25- CD4+ T cells sorted from blood. The receptors derive from a human donor in good health. Each CDR3 is given with its conserved first and last residue. The D gene is left open where the match is weak. A clone size is listed for some rows: how often the clone was seen (once, few, many), or a class if it is expanded.

>15|TRBV19|NA|NA|TRBJ1-1
CASSIGPSGRTEAFF
TGTGCCAGTAGTATAGGCCCGTCAGGGAGGACTGAAGCTTTCTTT
>14|TRBV7-3|once|NA|TRBJ2-5
CASSSSTGVETQYF
TGTGCCAGCAGCTCCTCGACAGGTGTGGAGACCCAGTACTTC
>14|TRBV11-2|NA|NA|TRBJ1-4
CASSLRATAGELFF
TGTGCCAGCAGCTTACGGGCCACCGCAGGGGAACTGTTTTTT
>14|TRBV5-5|NA|TRBD1|TRBJ1-2
CASSGTGGNYGYTF
TGTGCCAGCAGCGGGACAGGGGGCAACTATGGCTACACCTTC
>12|TRBV6-6|few|NA|TRBJ1-1
CASTALGRMAFF
TGTGCCAGCACCGCCTTAGGCAGGATGGCTTTCTTT
>15|TRBV5-1|NA|NA|TRBJ1-4
CASSGVTGSNEKLFF
TGCGCCAGCAGCGGAGTGACCGGATCTAATGAAAAACTGTTTTTT
>15|TRBV11-3|NA|NA|TRBJ2-6
CASSLDSAGANVLTF
TGTGCCAGCAGCTTAGATTCAGCTGGGGCCAACGTCCTGACTTTC
>14|TRBV25-1|NA|NA|TRBJ1-2
CASSDGFLGYGYTF
TGTGCCAGCAGTGATGGGTTTCTAGGCTATGGCTACACCTTC
>17|TRBV5-5|few|NA|TRBJ1-3
CASSSIARTVSGNTIYF
TGTGCCAGCAGCTCAATCGCCCGGACAGTCTCTGGAAACACCATATATTTT
>14|TRBV19|NA|NA|TRBJ2-3
CASKTQGSTDTQYF
TGTGCCAGTAAGACTCAGGGATCCACAGATACGCAGTATTTT
>13|TRBV6-1|once|NA|TRBJ2-1
CASSEGSYNEQFF
TGTGCCAGCAGCGAGGGCTCCTACAATGAGCAGTTCTTC
>13|TRBV7-8|NA|NA|TRBJ2-7
CASSLRSVAEQYF
TGTGCCAGCAGCTTACGTTCTGTCGCCGAGCAGTACTTC
>16|TRBV25-1|NA|NA|TRBJ1-2
CASSESPPRGNYGYTF
TGTGCCAGCAGTGAATCCCCCCCTAGGGGGAACTATGGCTACACCTTC
>16|TRBV5-1|NA|TRBD1|TRBJ1-2
CASSLPPTGGGYGYTF
TGCGCCAGCAGCTTGCCGCCGACAGGGGGCGGCTATGGCTACACCTTC
>15|TRBV5-6|NA|NA|TRBJ1-2
CASSLSQKYNYGYTF
TGTGCCAGCAGCTTGTCACAGAAATATAACTATGGCTACACCTTC
>17|TRBV5-1|NA|NA|TRBJ1-2
CASSYYTQGGTNYGYTF
TGCGCCAGCAGTTACTATACGCAGGGAGGGACAAACTATGGCTACACCTTC
>14|TRBV10-1|NA|TRBD2|TRBJ2-1
CASSTSGGDNEQFF
TGCGCCAGCAGTACTAGCGGGGGAGACAATGAGCAGTTCTTC
>14|TRBV10-3|NA|NA|TRBJ1-1
CAISERQKNTEAFF
TGTGCCATCAGTGAGCGACAGAAGAACACTGAAGCTTTCTTT
>19|TRBV5-1|NA|TRBD2|TRBJ2-7
CASSLAGGRTGPRYYEQYF
TGCGCCAGCAGCCTGGCGGGGGGGAGGACCGGTCCTCGGTACTACGAGCAGTACTTC
>15|TRBV19|few|NA|TRBJ1-5
CASTFEWASNQPQHF
TGTGCCAGCACATTTGAATGGGCTAGCAATCAGCCCCAGCATTTT
>15|TRBV28|NA|NA|TRBJ1-1
CASSGGGSWGTEAFF
TGTGCCAGCAGTGGCGGCGGGAGCTGGGGGACTGAAGCTTTCTTT
>15|TRBV9|NA|NA|TRBJ2-1
CASSVDPISYNEQFF
TGTGCCAGCAGCGTAGATCCCATTTCCTACAATGAGCAGTTCTTC
>17|TRBV7-9|NA|NA|TRBJ1-2
CASSLKATGFLAHGYTF
TGTGCCAGCAGCTTAAAAGCCACAGGGTTTTTAGCGCATGGCTACACCTTC
>15|TRBV14|NA|TRBD1|TRBJ1-2
CASSRGTGSYYGYTF
TGTGCCAGCAGCCGGGGGACAGGGTCCTACTATGGCTACACCTTC
>14|TRBV5-5|NA|TRBD1|TRBJ2-5
CASSRDRGQETQYF
TGTGCCAGCAGTAGGGACAGGGGGCAAGAGACCCAGTACTTC
>13|TRBV28|NA|NA|TRBJ2-3
CASSGRRTDTQYF
TGTGCCAGCAGTGGGAGGCGCACAGATACGCAGTATTTT
>13|TRBV7-6|NA|NA|TRBJ2-5
CASSPGLQETQYF
TGTGCCAGCAGCCCGGGACTTCAAGAGACCCAGTACTTC
>15|TRBV7-3|NA|TRBD1|TRBJ1-1
CASSLSGQTNTEAFF
TGTGCCAGCAGCTTATCGGGACAGACGAACACTGAAGCTTTCTTT
>15|TRBV7-3|NA|NA|TRBJ1-6
CASSLTSGKGSPLHF
TGTGCCAGCAGCTTAACGTCGGGGAAGGGATCACCCCTCCACTTT
>16|TRBV18|NA|NA|TRBJ2-3
CASSPLDSPSTDTQYF
TGTGCCAGCTCACCGCTGGACAGCCCGAGCACAGATACGCAGTATTTT
>14|TRBV9|NA|NA|TRBJ2-1
CASSGRVFDNEQFF
TGTGCCAGCAGCGGCCGGGTCTTCGACAATGAGCAGTTCTTC
>14|TRBV6-1|NA|TRBD2|TRBJ2-7
CASRAGGDYYEQYF
TGTGCCAGCAGGGCGGGCGGGGACTACTACGAGCAGTACTTC
>18|TRBV4-2|NA|TRBD2|TRBJ2-3
CASSLRLASGGAVDTQYF
TGTGCCAGCAGCCTCCGGTTGGCTAGCGGGGGGGCAGTGGATACGCAGTATTTT
>13|TRBV7-3|NA|TRBD2|TRBJ2-1
CASGLAGADEQFF
TGTGCCAGTGGGCTAGCGGGGGCCGATGAGCAGTTCTTC
>16|TRBV5-5|NA|TRBD1|TRBJ2-7
CASSQTTGGDLYEQYF
TGTGCCAGCAGCCAAACCACAGGGGGCGATTTGTACGAGCAGTACTTC
>15|TRBV19|NA|TRBD2|TRBJ2-3
CASSISSGGADTQYF
TGTGCCAGTAGTATATCTAGCGGGGGGGCTGATACGCAGTATTTT
>15|TRBV6-5|NA|NA|TRBJ2-7
CASSYSWAGAYEQYF
TGTGCCAGCAGTTACTCATGGGCAGGGGCCTACGAGCAGTACTTC
>15|TRBV6-1|NA|NA|TRBJ2-7
CASSGARRTWYEQYF
TGTGCCAGCAGTGGCGCCCGACGGACTTGGTACGAGCAGTACTTC
>15|TRBV7-9|NA|TRBD1|TRBJ2-3
CASSFNRGRADTQYF
TGTGCCAGCAGCTTTAACAGGGGGCGCGCAGATACGCAGTATTTT
>17|TRBV18|NA|TRBD1|TRBJ1-2
CASSLTGQGRPNYGYTF
TGTGCCAGCTCACTAACGGGACAGGGGAGACCCAACTATGGCTACACCTTC
>15|TRBV5-1|NA|NA|TRBJ1-1
CASSPPRGLNTEAFF
TGCGCCAGCAGCCCTCCTAGGGGCCTGAACACTGAAGCTTTCTTT
>23|TRBV21-1|NA|NA|TRBJ1-2
CASSEIPNVRQGSGSLNLYGYTF
TGTGCCAGCAGCGAAATCCCCAATGTGCGGCAGGGTAGCGGTAGCCTGAACCTCTATGGCTACACCTTC
>14|TRBV10-3|NA|NA|TRBJ1-1
CAISEALPNTEAFF
TGTGCCATCAGTGAGGCACTTCCGAACACTGAAGCTTTCTTT
>13|TRBV25-1|NA|NA|TRBJ1-2
CASRPSGNYGYTF
TGTGCCAGCAGGCCCTCAGGGAACTATGGCTACACCTTC
>13|TRBV11-2|NA|NA|TRBJ1-4
CASSDTGIEKLFF
TGTGCCAGCAGCGATACAGGGATTGAAAAACTGTTTTTT